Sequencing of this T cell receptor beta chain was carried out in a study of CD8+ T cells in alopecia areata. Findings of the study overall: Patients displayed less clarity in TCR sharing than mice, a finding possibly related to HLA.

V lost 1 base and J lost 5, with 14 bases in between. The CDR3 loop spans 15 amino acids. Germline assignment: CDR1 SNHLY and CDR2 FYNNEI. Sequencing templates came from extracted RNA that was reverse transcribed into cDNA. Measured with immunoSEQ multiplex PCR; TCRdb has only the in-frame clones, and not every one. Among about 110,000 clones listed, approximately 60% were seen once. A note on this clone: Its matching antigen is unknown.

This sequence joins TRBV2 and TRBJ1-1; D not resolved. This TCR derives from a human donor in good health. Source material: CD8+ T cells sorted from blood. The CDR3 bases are TGTGCCAGCAGTGAAGACGCGCTGGTTTGGACTGAAGCTTTCTTT. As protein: CASSEDALVWTEAFF.